These 24 T cell receptor beta chains were sequenced from one sample in a study of T cell responses to AZD1222 COVID-19 vaccine. Measured with immunoSEQ multiplex PCR; TCRdb has only the in-frame clones, and not every one. The sample lists about 120,000 clones; approximately 85% were seen once. The source was peripheral blood, collected on day 0 of MenACWY control vaccination. These receptors were obtained from an adult in good health.

J is TRBJ2-3 and V is TRBV7-2, with TRBD2 matching 12 bases. V shed 5 bases and J 6 bases; nucleotides not matched to a gene: 12. Germline CDR1 SGHTA, CDR2 FQGNSA. The CDR3 totals 17 residues. The CDR3 sequence is CASSNPLLAGGGDTQYF. CDR3 nucleotides: TGTGCCAGCAGCAATCCCCTACTAGCGGGGGGTGGTGATACGCAGTATTTT.

This clone has only a few counts. V gene TRBV19 combines with J gene TRBJ2-1; 12 bases line up with TRBD2. Looked up from germline, CDR1 is LNHDA and CDR2 is SQIVND (reference sequence). CDR3 length: 15 amino acids. V shed 7 bases and J 4 bases; nucleotides not matched to a gene: 5. CDR3 nucleotides: TGTGCCAGTAAAAGACTAGCGGGAGCTTACAATGAGCAGTTCTTC. This gives the protein CASKRLAGAYNEQFF.

This chain links TRBV2 with TRBJ2-5; D gene unclear. The ends were cut back, 4 bases at V and 7 bases at J, with 16 bases in the middle. This CDR3 spans 14 amino acids. Germline CDR1 and CDR2: SNHLY and FYNNEI. For the CDR3, the DNA is TGTGCCAGCAGTGGACCCCGAGCCCCCGGGACCCAGTACTTC. This translates into CASSGPRAPGTQYF.

The chain links TRBV5-1 to TRBJ2-1, with 11 positions matching TRBD2. The CDR3 has 20 residues. Looked up from germline, CDR1 is SGHRS and CDR2 is YFSETQ. J gave up 4 bases and V 3 bases, and 18 bases lay outside the gene matches. The CDR3 protein is CASSSFLSGVAGGPYNEQFF. For the CDR3, the DNA is TGCGCCAGCAGCTCATTCCTCAGTGGCGTAGCGGGGGGGCCATACAATGAGCAGTTCTTC.

The chain employs TRBV3-1 (or the pseudogene TRBV3-2) and TRBJ1-1; D is undetermined. The CDR3 is 12 residues long. Germline V gives CDR1 LGHDT, CDR2 YNNKEL (reference sequence). V dropped 4 bases and J dropped 5 bases, with 8 bases sitting between them. The CDR3 DNA reads TGTGCCAGCAGCCTCATGGGGACTGAAGCTTTCTTT. Its protein product is CASSLMGTEAFF.

This clone was detected only once. The V gene is TRBV27, the J gene TRBJ2-5; 14 nucleotides match TRBD2. Germline V gene lookup returns CDR1 MNHEY and CDR2 SMNVEV (reference sequence). The CDR3 covers 18 residues. After removal of 6 bases from V and 2 bases from J, the junction contained 11 bases not matched to a gene. CDR3 sequence: CASSIRLAGGKEQETQYF. DNA of the CDR3: TGTGCCAGCAGCATAAGACTAGCGGGGGGGAAGGAACAAGAGACCCAGTACTTC.

This clone has more than one count but fewer than ten. The gene calls are TRBV27 and TRBJ2-3, with D tentatively TRBD1 or TRBD2 (5 bases each). Germline CDR1 MNHEY, CDR2 SMNVEV (reference sequence). Trimming took off 5 bases at V and 8 bases at J, with 26 bases between the two ends. This CDR3 contains 17 residues. CDR3 bases: TGTGCCAGCAGTCCTCCGGGACCCCGCTTTTTTATCACTACGCAGTATTTT. Protein product: CASSPPGPRFFITTQYF.

This clone was counted a single time. The rearrangement uses TRBV28 and TRBJ1-3, with 7 positions matching TRBD1. V was pared by 7 bases and J by 3 bases, with 9 bases of the junction left unmatched. This CDR3 has 15 residues. The germline CDR1 and CDR2 sequences are MDHEN and SYDVKM. The CDR3: CASTPDRVDGNTIYF. The CDR3 coding sequence is TGTGCCAGCACCCCCGACAGGGTCGATGGAAACACCATATATTTT.

The chain combines TRBV3-1 (or the pseudogene TRBV3-2) with TRBJ1-4; D call uncertain. V was trimmed by 4 bases and J by 8 bases, leaving 20 bases between them. Germline assignment: CDR1 LGHDT and CDR2 YNNKEL (reference sequence). This CDR3 spans 16 amino acids. As DNA, the CDR3 is TGTGCCAGCAGCCCCAACCGACTCGAGTATCTGGAAAAACTGTTTTTT. It encodes CASSPNRLEYLEKLFF.

The chain uses TRBV24-1 and TRBJ2-5; possibly TRBD2 for D (6 bases). With 9 bases removed from V and 3 bases from J, the gap between germline ends came to 10 bases. This CDR3 spans 12 amino acids. Germline CDR1 KGHDR, CDR2 SFDVKD. CDR3 sequence (DNA): TGTGCCACCGGGGGGTCTGAAGAGACCCAGTACTTC. Protein: CATGGSEETQYF.

The chain couples TRBV9 to TRBJ2-1, with 10 bases identical to TRBD2. Germline lookup yields CDR1 SGDLS and CDR2 YYNGEE. This CDR3 is 18 amino acids long. Trimming took 0 bases from V and 2 from J; bases not matched to a gene: 8. CDR3 sequence reads: CASSVVSGGNNPYNEQFF. The CDR3 DNA sequence: TGTGCCAGCAGCGTAGTTAGCGGGGGGAATAATCCCTACAATGAGCAGTTCTTC.

Only one count was recorded for this clone. V is TRBV29-1 and J is TRBJ1-1; D gene unclear. The CDR3 is made up of 12 amino acids. Germline V CDR1 and CDR2: SQVTM, ANQGSEA. The germline V and J ends were trimmed by 4 bases and 0 bases, with 6 bases remaining between them. For the CDR3, the DNA is TGCAGCGTTGGTCCGGTGAACACTGAAGCTTTCTTT. Translating it yields CSVGPVNTEAFF.

The gene calls are TRBV18 and TRBJ1-6, with D possibly matching TRBD1 (5 bases). This CDR3 spans 15 amino acids. The germline V gene has CDR1 KGHSH and CDR2 LQKENI. V was pared by 5 bases and J by 8 bases, with 16 bases between. DNA of the CDR3: TGTGCCAGCTCATCAAACCGGGGGTTTGATTCACCCCTCCACTTT. Translating it yields CASSSNRGFDSPLHF.

CDR3 bases: TGTGCCAGCTCACCAAGGACAGGGGTTAATTCACCCCTCCACTTT. Translation gives CASSPRTGVNSPLHF. This chain connects TRBV18 to TRBJ1-6, with TRBD1 matching 9 bases. Germline V gives CDR1 KGHSH, CDR2 LQKENI. Germline trimming cut 2 bases from V and 6 bases from J; bases unmatched to any gene: 2. This CDR3 contains 15 residues.

The chain has TRBV7-9 and TRBJ1-4; 7 bases are shared with TRBD1. The CDR3 has 15 residues. CDR1 and CDR2 (germline): SEHNR, FQNEAQ (reference sequence). J gave up 6 bases and V 5 bases, and 9 bases lay outside the gene matches. The CDR3 here is CASSATTGSYEKLFF. The CDR3 DNA is TGTGCCAGCAGCGCGACGACAGGGAGTTATGAAAAACTGTTTTTT. Variable domain in full (rest from reference TRBV7-9 and TRBJ1-4): DTGVSQNPRHKITKRGQNVTFRCDPISEHNRLYWYRQTLGQGPEFLTYFQNEAQLEKSRLLSDRFSAERPKGSFSTLEIQRTEQGDSAMYLCASSATTGSYEKLFFGSGTQLSVL.

The rearrangement joins TRBV19 to TRBJ2-3, with 15 bases identical to TRBD2. V trimming: 5 bases; J trimming: 9 bases; junction bases outside the gene matches: 6. Per the germline V gene, CDR1 is LNHDA and CDR2 is SQIVND (reference sequence). The CDR3 runs to 15 residues. Here the CDR3 DNA reads TGTGCCAGTAGTGCCGGGACTAGCGGGGGGTGGACGCAGTATTTT. Protein sequence: CASSAGTSGGWTQYF.

J is TRBJ1-1 and V is TRBV28; D gene ambiguous. Germline CDR1 is MDHEN and CDR2 is SYDVKM. Deletions cut 11 bases from V and 0 bases from J, with 22 bases between. The CDR3 has 16 residues. CDR3 in DNA: TGTGCCGCCACCATCGAGCCCGGGAGAATGAACACTGAAGCTTTCTTT. Its protein product is CAATIEPGRMNTEAFF.

The chain links TRBV2 to TRBJ1-4; possible D gene TRBD1, 5 bases. V lost 6 bases to trimming and J lost 7 bases, with 18 bases between them. The V gene's germline CDR1 is SNHLY and CDR2 FYNNEI. The CDR3 length is 15 residues. The CDR3 here is CASRATRGGREKLFF. For the CDR3, the DNA is TGTGCCAGCAGGGCCACCCGGGGGGGTCGTGAAAAACTGTTTTTT.

The rearrangement links TRBV4-1 to TRBJ1-3; the D is unclear. Germline loops: CDR1 MGHRA, CDR2 YSYEKL. CDR3 length: 19 amino acids. Deletions cut 4 bases from V and 4 bases from J, with 26 bases between. CDR3 bases: TGCGCCAGCAGCCCATCAATCACCGTAACGGTTCGGAAGGGAAACACCATATATTTT. Protein: CASSPSITVTVRKGNTIYF.

The chain is built from TRBV27 and TRBJ1-5, with D maybe TRBD1 (6 bases). Deletions cut 1 base from V and 0 bases from J, with 16 bases between. This CDR3 spans 18 amino acids. In germline, CDR1 is MNHEY, CDR2 SMNVEV (reference sequence). The CDR3 is CASSLLLALTGSNQPQHF. The CDR3 DNA reads TGTGCCAGCAGTTTATTACTAGCCCTGACAGGTAGCAATCAGCCCCAGCATTTT.

The V and J genes are TRBV5-1 and TRBJ1-1, with D unclear. The CDR3 loop spans 14 amino acids. The germline gives CDR1 SGHRS, CDR2 YFSETQ. V gave up 1 base and J gave up 0 bases, with 7 bases separating them. The CDR3 nucleotides read TGCGCCAGCAGCTTGATGGAAATGAACACTGAAGCTTTCTTT. Its translation is CASSLMEMNTEAFF.

This sequence joins TRBV14 and TRBJ1-4; 8 nucleotides match TRBD1. CDR1 and CDR2 from the germline V gene are SGHDN and FVKESK. The CDR3 totals 14 residues. The ends lost 2 bases at V and 8 bases at J; junction bases unmatched: 4. CDR3 protein: CASSQQGAGEKLFF. The CDR3, as DNA: TGTGCCAGCAGCCAACAGGGGGCCGGGGAAAAACTGTTTTTT.

The chain employs TRBV5-4 and TRBJ1-1; D possibly corresponds to TRBD1 (6 bases). CDR3 size: 14 residues. V was trimmed by 4 bases and J by 2 bases, leaving 12 bases between them. Germline loops: CDR1 SGHNT, CDR2 YYREEE (reference sequence). CDR3 coding DNA: TGTGCCAGCAGCAAACAGGGAAGCAACACTGAAGCTTTCTTT. Protein product: CASSKQGSNTEAFF.

This clone turned up a few times. The chain uses TRBV21-1 and TRBJ1-5. TRBV21-1 is a pseudogene. The CDR3 length is 12 residues. CDR3 sequence reads: CASSNRRQPQHF. The CDR3 DNA is TGTGCCAGCAGCAACAGACGTCAGCCCCAGCATTTT.